This TCR beta chain was obtained from a study of beta chain features in type 1 diabetes. Study-wide results and limits: Researchers reported that naive, central memory and Treg TCRB repertoires appeared more similar in patients than in healthy donors.

Per germline, CDR1 SGDLS and CDR2 YYNGEE. This CDR3 contains 15 residues. Trimming cost V 0 bases and J 3 bases, with 13 bases left between them. Reverse transcribing all isolated RNA meant expressed TCRB transcripts were sequenced. Naive, central memory and regulatory T cell samples yielded around 3.4 million reads on average. Profiled with immunoSEQ multiplex PCR; TCRdb holds only in-frame clones, not every one. The sample carries some 160,000 clones, approximately 9% recorded once. Worth noting for this clone: Its target is unknown.

V usage is TRBV9 and J usage is TRBJ2-7; possibly TRBD2 for D (5 bases). Sequencing was performed on central memory CD4+ T cells from blood. This TCR was recovered from a woman between 18 and 29 years old in good health. The chain's CDR3 is CASSVGGEWHYEQYF. The CDR3 nucleotides read TGTGCCAGCAGCGTAGGTGGGGAGTGGCACTACGAGCAGTACTTC.